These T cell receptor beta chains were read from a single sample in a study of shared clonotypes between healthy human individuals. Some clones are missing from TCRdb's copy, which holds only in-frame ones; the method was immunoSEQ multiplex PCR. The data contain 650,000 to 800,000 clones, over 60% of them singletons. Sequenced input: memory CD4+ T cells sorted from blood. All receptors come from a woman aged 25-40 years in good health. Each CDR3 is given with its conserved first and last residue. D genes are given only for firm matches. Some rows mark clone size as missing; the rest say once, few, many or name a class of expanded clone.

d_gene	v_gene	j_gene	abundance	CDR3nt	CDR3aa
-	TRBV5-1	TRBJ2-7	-	TGCGCCAGCAGACAAGGGGTCGAGCAGTACTTC	CASRQGVEQYF
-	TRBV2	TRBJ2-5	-	TGTGCCAGCAGTCGAAGTAGTGGGGCCCAAGAGACCCAGTACTTC	CASSRSSGAQETQYF
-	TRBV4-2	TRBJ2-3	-	TGTGCCAGCAGCCAAGGGCAGGGATCGGATACGCAGTATTTT	CASSQGQGSDTQYF
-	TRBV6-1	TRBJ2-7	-	TGTGCCAGCAGTGAAGACGCCGAGATGAGATACGAGCAGTGGTTC	CASSEDAEMRYEQWF
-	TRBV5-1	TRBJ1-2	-	TGCGCCAGCAGGCTAGATGCTACCTATGGCTACACCTTC	CASRLDATYGYTF
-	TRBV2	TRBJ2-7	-	TGTGCCAGCAACCCCGGGGCCCACGAGCAGTACTTC	CASNPGAHEQYF
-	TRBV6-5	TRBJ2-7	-	TGTGCCAGCAGTTACTCGAGCGCCTACGAGCAGTACTTC	CASSYSSAYEQYF
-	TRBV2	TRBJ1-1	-	TGTGCCAGCACCCCGACAGACATGAACACTGAAGCTTTCTTT	CASTPTDMNTEAFF
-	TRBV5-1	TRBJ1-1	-	TGCGCCAGCAGCTTGGATGGTGGAGGGACTGAAGCTTTCTTT	CASSLDGGGTEAFF
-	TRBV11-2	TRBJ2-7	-	TGTGCCAGCAACTCACAAAACGATTACGAGCAGTACTTC	CASNSQNDYEQYF
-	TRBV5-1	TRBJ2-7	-	TGCGCCAGCAAGGGGGTGAACCCCTACGAGCAGTACTTC	CASKGVNPYEQYF
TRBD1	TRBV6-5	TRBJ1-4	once	TGTGCCAGCAGTTACCGTATTCGGACAGGGGGTGAAAAACTGTTTTTT	CASSYRIRTGGEKLFF
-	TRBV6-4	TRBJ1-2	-	TGTGCCAGCAGTGACTCGCCAGCACCTAACTATGGCTACACCTTC	CASSDSPAPNYGYTF
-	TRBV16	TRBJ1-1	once	TGTGCCAGCAGAAACACTGAAGCTTTCTTT	CASRNTEAFF
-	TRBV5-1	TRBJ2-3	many	TGCGCCAGCATGCCGGGGACTAGCACAGATACGCAGTATTTT	CASMPGTSTDTQYF
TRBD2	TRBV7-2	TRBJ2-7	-	TGTGCCAGCAGCTTATTTGAGGATAGCGGGAGTTACGAGCAGTACTTC	CASSLFEDSGSYEQYF
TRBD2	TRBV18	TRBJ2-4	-	TGTGCCAGCTCACCCGAGATAGCGGGAGGCTCAAACATTCAGTACTTC	CASSPEIAGGSNIQYF
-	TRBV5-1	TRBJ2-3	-	TGCGCCAGCAGCGTCGGACAGTTTAACGCAGATACGCAGTATTTT	CASSVGQFNADTQYF
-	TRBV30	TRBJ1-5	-	TGTGCCTGGAGGGGGGTGGGGCAGCCCCAGCATTTT	CAWRGVGQPQHF
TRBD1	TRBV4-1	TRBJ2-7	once	TGCGCCAGCAGCCAAGAAAAAGGACAGGGGCACGAGCAGTACTTC	CASSQEKGQGHEQYF
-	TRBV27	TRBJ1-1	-	TGTGCCAGCTCCAGGACCCAAGGGGTCTCTTTCTTT	CASSRTQGVSFF
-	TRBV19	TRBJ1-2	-	TGTGCCAGTAGTATTCTCTCAGGGAGCTATGGCTACACCTTC	CASSILSGSYGYTF
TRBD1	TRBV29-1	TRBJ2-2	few	TGCAGCGTTGAACCCGGGACAGGGGAGAACACCGGGGAGCTGTTTTTT	CSVEPGTGENTGELFF
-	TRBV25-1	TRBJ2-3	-	TGTGCCAGCAGTGAATATAGGACAGATACGCAGTATTTT	CASSEYRTDTQYF
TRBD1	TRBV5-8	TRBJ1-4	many	TGTGCCAGCAGAACTCAGGGGGCAGGCGAAAAACTGTTTTTT	CASRTQGAGEKLFF
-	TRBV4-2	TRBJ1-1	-	TGTGCCAGCAGCCAACTAAAAAGAGTCGGAATGAACACTGAAGCTTTCTTT	CASSQLKRVGMNTEAFF
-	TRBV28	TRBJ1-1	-	TGTGCCAGCACTCGGGACTCTCCGGGAGGGGAAGCTTTCTTT	CASTRDSPGGEAFF
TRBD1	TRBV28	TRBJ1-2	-	TGTGCCAGCAGTGCCCCGGACAGGGTGTTGGGCTACACCTTC	CASSAPDRVLGYTF
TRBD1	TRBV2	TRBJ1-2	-	TGTGCCACCTCAGGACAGGGGCCTAACTATGGCTACACCTTC	CATSGQGPNYGYTF
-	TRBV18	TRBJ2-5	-	TGTGCCAGCTCACCACCGTCGGTTACAGAGACCCAGTACTTC	CASSPPSVTETQYF
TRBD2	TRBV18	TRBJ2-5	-	TGTGCCAGCTCACCAAGACTAGCGGGGGGCCAAGAGACCCAGTACTTC	CASSPRLAGGQETQYF
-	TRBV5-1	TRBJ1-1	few	TGCGCCAGCAGCTCCCTTAACACCGGCGGGGGCACTGAAGCTTTCTTT	CASSSLNTGGGTEAFF
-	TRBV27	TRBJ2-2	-	TGTGCCAGCAGTTTATCGCCCGCCGGGGAGCTGTTTTTT	CASSLSPAGELFF
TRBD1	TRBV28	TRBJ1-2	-	TGTGCCAGCAGTTCAGGGGGAATGTTGTATGGCTACACCTTC	CASSSGGMLYGYTF
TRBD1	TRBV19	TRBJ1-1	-	TGTGCCAGTAGTATCCCTTACAGGGGGCGGTTAAACACTGAAGCTTTCTTT	CASSIPYRGRLNTEAFF
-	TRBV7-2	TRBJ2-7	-	TGTGCCAGCAGCTCGAGGGCGGTGGGAACCTACGAGCAGTACTTC	CASSSRAVGTYEQYF
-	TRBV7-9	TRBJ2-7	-	TGTGCCAGCAGCTTAGGGGGTCAGGGGATTCGCGAGCAGTACTTC	CASSLGGQGIREQYF
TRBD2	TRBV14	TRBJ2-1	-	TGTGCCAGCAGCCAACTAGCGGGAGGAAAGTTGGATGAGCAGTTCTTC	CASSQLAGGKLDEQFF
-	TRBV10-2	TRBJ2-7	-	TGCGCCAGCAGTGAGAGAAGCGGACAGCGCCGTGGCTACGAGCAGTACTTC	CASSERSGQRRGYEQYF
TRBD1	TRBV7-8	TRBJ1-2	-	TGTGCCAGCAGCTTAGCTCCAGAGGGACAGGCTGTCTATGGCTACACCTTC	CASSLAPEGQAVYGYTF